This T cell receptor beta chain was retrieved from a study of blood T cell repertoires in COVID-19. The CDR3 has 12 residues. Germline-derived CDR1 and CDR2 are MNHEY and SVGEGT. Trimming took off 5 bases at V and 4 bases at J, with 8 bases between the two ends. Assignments of participants to cohorts depended upon their own reported clinical history. The method was immunoSEQ multiplex PCR; TCRdb's version includes in-frame clones alone and lacks a portion of them. This table holds around 300,000 clones, around nine tenths found once. The sequenced sample was PBMCs or T cells enriched from blood (not recorded which). This sequence joins TRBV6-2 or TRBV6-3 and TRBJ2-5, with a tentative D call TRBD2 (5 bases). This receptor was obtained from a woman aged 35 to 49 who had recovered from COVID-19. DNA for the CDR3: TGTGCCAGCAGTCTAGCCCCAGAGACCCAGTACTTC. Protein sequence: CASSLAPETQYF.